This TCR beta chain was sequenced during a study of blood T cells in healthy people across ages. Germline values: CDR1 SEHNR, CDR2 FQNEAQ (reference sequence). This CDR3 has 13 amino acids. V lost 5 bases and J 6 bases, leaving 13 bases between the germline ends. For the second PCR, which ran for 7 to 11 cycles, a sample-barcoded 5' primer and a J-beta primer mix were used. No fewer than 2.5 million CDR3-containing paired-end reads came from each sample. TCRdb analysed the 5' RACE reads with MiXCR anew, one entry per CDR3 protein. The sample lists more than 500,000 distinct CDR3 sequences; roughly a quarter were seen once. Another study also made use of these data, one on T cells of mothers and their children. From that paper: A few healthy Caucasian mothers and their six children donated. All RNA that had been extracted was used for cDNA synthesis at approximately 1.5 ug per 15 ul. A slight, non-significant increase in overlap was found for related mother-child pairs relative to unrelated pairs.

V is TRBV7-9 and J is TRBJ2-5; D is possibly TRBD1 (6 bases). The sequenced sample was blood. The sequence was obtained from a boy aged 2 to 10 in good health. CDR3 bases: TGTGCCAGCAGCGTACAGGGTTTGCAGACCCAGTACTTC. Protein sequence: CASSVQGLQTQYF.